These 3 T cell receptor beta chains share one sample of origin, sequenced in a study of breast tumors, draining lymph nodes, adjacent tissues. Samples came from axillary lymph nodes draining the breast cancer. In TCRdb, the multiplex PCR reads were re-called with MiXCR into one record per CDR3 protein. This sample carries roughly 260,000 distinct CDR3 sequences, more than 30% of them seen once, and the ten largest clones take more than 1%. The sequenced sample was axillary lymph node tissue. These receptors all stem from a female donor with breast cancer. Some clones in this sample may be carry-over from other donors' samples.

This clonotype was picked up many times. The rearrangement uses TRBV10-3 and TRBJ2-7; maybe TRBD2 (5 bases). The CDR3 extends over 13 amino acids. Between the trimmed V and J ends, which lost 11 bases and 0 bases, there was a span of 14 bases. Germline CDR1 and CDR2: ENHRY and SYGVKD. In nucleotides, the CDR3 is TGTGCCGCCCTCGCCGGGGTCTCCTACGAGCAGTACTTC. It is translated as CAALAGVSYEQYF.

This clonotype was detected ten times or more. The chain joins TRBV20-1 to TRBJ2-7; a weak D match, TRBD2 (7 bases). Per the germline V gene, CDR1 is DFQATT and CDR2 is SNEGSKA (reference sequence). Trimming took off 5 bases at V and 3 bases at J, with 20 bases between the two ends. This CDR3 spans 15 amino acids. The CDR3 here is CSAPRGGEGLYEQYF. The CDR3 DNA reads as TGCAGTGCTCCGAGAGGGGGGGAGGGCCTCTACGAGCAGTACTTC.

This clonotype was recorded a few times. Compared with germline, one end of the junction differs, possibly owing to a read error. The chain joins TRBV5-8 to TRBJ2-7; D unresolved. Germline CDR1 SGHTS, CDR2 YDEGEE. The CDR3 covers 9 residues. CDR3 nucleotide sequence: TGTGCCCAAAGAGGCGAGCAGTCCTTC. Its translation is CAQRGEQSF.